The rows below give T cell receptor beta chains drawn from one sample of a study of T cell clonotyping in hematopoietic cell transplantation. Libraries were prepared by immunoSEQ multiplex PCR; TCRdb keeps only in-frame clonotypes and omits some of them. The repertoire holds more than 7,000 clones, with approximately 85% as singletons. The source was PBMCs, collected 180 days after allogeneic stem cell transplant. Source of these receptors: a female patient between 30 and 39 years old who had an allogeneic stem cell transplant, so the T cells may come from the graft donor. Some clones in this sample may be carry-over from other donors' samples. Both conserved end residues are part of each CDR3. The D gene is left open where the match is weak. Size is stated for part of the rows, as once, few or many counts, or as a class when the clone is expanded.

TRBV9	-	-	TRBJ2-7	TGTGCCAGCAGCGACACCGTCGACTCCACCGGCGGGCAGTACTTC	CASSDTVDSTGGQYF
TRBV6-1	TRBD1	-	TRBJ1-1	TGTGCCTCGGGACAGGTTCGGGACACTGAAGCTTTCTTT	CASGQVRDTEAFF
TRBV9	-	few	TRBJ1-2	TGTGCCAGCAGCGTAGGAAATCCGGGGGCAGGGGGCTACACCTTC	CASSVGNPGAGGYTF
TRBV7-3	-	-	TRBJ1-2	TGTGCCAGCAGCTTAAATGGGAGGGACTTCTACACCTTC	CASSLNGRDFYTF
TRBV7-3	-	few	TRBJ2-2	TGTGCCAGCAGCTTGCAGGGAACCGGGGAGCTGTTTTTT	CASSLQGTGELFF
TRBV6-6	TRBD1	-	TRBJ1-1	TGTGCCAGCAGTTACGAGGGGACAGGGATGAACACTGAAGCTTTCTTT	CASSYEGTGMNTEAFF
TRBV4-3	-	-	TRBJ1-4	TGCGCCAGCAGCCAAGCGAATGTTGGGAGAGAGATAATAACGCCCCATGAAAAACTGTTTTTT	CASSQANVGREIITPHEKLFF
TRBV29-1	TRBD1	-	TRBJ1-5	TGCAGCGTCGCTCTCGGGACAGGAAAAAATCAGCCCCAGCATTTT	CSVALGTGKNQPQHF
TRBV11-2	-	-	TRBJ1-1	TGTGCCAGCAGCTTAGATCTAATCGCCTCCCCCCTGAGGATCCCTGAAGCTTTCTTT	CASSLDLIASPLRIPEAFF
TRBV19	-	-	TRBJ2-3	TGTGCCAGTGCCTCGGTACTCTCGGGGAGTGGAGATACGCAGTATTTT	CASASVLSGSGDTQYF
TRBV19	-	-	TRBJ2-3	TGTGCCAGTAGTATCCGCCTGACAGACGCTAGCACAGATACGCAGTATTTT	CASSIRLTDASTDTQYF
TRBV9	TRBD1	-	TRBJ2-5	TGTGCCAGCAGCGCGCTGGGACAGAGCCAAGAGACCCAGTACTTC	CASSALGQSQETQYF
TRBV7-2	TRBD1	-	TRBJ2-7	TGTGCCAGCAGCTTATCAAGGGACAGGCCCTCCTACGAGCAGTACTTC	CASSLSRDRPSYEQYF
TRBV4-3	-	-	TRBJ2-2	TGCGCCAGCAGCCAAGGGGGGACCTACACCGGGGAGCTGTTTTTT	CASSQGGTYTGELFF
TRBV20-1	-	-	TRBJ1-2	TGCGGCACGGGGCCTAACTATGGCTACACCTTC	CGTGPNYGYTF
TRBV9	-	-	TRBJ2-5	TGTGCCAGCAGCGTACTTAGCGGAGGGCAAGAGACCCAGTACTTC	CASSVLSGGQETQYF
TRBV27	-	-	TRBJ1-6	TGTGCCAGCAGTCGGGATTATAATTCACCCCTCCACTTT	CASSRDYNSPLHF
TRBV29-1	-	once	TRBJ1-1	TGCAGCGCATTTAAGGGGAACACTGAAGCTTTCTTT	CSAFKGNTEAFF
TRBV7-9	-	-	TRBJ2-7	TGTGCCAGCAGCCAGAGGGGCCCGGGGCCAAGCTCCTACGAGCAGTACTTC	CASSQRGPGPSSYEQYF
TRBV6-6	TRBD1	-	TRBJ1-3	TGTGCCAGCAGTCCGACAGGGGGTGGTGGAAACACCATATATTTT	CASSPTGGGGNTIYF
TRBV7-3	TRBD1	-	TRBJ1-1	TGTGCCAGCAGCCCGCGACAAGGGGGCGGGACCACTGAAGCTTTCTTT	CASSPRQGGGTTEAFF
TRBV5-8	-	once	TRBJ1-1	TGTGCCAGCACCGAACTAGTACGGGACACTGAAGCTTTCTTT	CASTELVRDTEAFF
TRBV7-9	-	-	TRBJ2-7	TGTGCCAGCAGCTCAGACTTAGGGTACTACGAGCAGTACTTC	CASSSDLGYYEQYF
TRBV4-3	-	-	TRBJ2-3	TGCGCCAGCAGCCCCACAGGCCCCTCGGATACGCAGTATTTT	CASSPTGPSDTQYF